This TCR beta chain was identified in a study of T cells in Graves' hyperthyroidism and ophthalmopathy. The study, taken as a whole, reports: Most thyroid clonotypes expanded above 0.001 appeared in blood too.

RNA transcripts served as the template for amplifying TCR beta CDR3 regions. The HTBI primer set drove a first-round RT-PCR of the TCR CDR3. TCRdb re-derived calls from the multiplex PCR reads in MiXCR, one entry per CDR3 protein. The sample yields some 420,000 distinct CDR3 sequences, roughly 13% seen once. Graves' hyperthyroidism was deemed stable given no ophthalmopathy progression within 18 months. These patients, aged 18 to 65, had recently diagnosed hyperthyroidism lasting under 2 months. Uncontrolled infection, other autoimmune disease, pregnancy or lactation led to exclusion. Remarks on this clonotype: Its antigen is unknown.

The source of this sequence is a woman in her late teens or twenties with Graves' hyperthyroidism. The sample was blood.

CDR3 region: CASSFGLAQKQFF. The CDR3 DNA reads as TGTGCCAGCAGCTTCGGACTAGCCCAAAAGCAGTTCTTC. The chain joins TRBV7-2 to TRBJ2-1; 8 bases align to TRBD2. Germline V lookup: CDR1 SGHTA, CDR2 FQGNSA. This CDR3 is built from 13 residues. The V segment lost 3 bases and the J segment 11 bases; nucleotides outside the gene matches: 6.